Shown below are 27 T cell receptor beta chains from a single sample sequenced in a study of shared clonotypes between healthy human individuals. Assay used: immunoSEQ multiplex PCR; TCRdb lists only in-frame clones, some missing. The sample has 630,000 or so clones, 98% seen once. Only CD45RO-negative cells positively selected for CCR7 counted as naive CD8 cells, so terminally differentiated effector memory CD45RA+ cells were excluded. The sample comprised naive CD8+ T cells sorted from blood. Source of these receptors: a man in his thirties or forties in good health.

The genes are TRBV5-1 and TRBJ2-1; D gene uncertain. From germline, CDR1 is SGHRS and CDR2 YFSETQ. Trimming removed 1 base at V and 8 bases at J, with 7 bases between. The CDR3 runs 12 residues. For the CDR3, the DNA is TGCGCCAGCAGCTTGCGAGTGGATGAGCAGTTCTTC. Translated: CASSLRVDEQFF. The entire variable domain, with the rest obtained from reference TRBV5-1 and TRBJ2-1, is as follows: KAGVTQTPRYLIKTRGQQVTLSCSPISGHRSVSWYQQTPGQGLQFLFEYFSETQRNKGNFPGRFSGRQFSNSRSEMNVSTLELGDSALYLCASSLRVDEQFFGPGTRLTVL.

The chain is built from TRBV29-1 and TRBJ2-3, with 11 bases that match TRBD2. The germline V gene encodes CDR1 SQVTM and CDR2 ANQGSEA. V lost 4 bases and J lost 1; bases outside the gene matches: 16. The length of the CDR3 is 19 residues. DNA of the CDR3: TGCAGCGTTGTTAGCATAGCGGGAGGGCACTCATTTCGCACAGATACGCAGTATTTT. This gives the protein CSVVSIAGGHSFRTDTQYF.

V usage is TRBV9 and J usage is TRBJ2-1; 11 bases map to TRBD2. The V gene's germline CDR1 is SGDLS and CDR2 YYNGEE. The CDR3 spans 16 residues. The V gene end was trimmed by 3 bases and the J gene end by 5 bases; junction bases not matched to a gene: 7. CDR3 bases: TGTGCCAGCAGCGCCCCACTAGCGGGAGTCGACAATGAGCAGTTCTTC. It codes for CASSAPLAGVDNEQFF.

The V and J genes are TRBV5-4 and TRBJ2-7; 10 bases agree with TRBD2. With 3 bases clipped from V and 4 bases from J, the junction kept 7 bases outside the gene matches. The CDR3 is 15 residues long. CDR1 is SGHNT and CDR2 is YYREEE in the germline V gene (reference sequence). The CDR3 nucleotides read TGTGCCAGCAGCTGGGCTAGCGGGAGTACGTACGAGCAGTACTTC. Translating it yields CASSWASGSTYEQYF.

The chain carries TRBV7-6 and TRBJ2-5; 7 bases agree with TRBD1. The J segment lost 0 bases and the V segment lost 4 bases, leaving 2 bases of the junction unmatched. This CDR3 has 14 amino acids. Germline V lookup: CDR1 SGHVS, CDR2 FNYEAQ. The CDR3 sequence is CASSSTGYQETQYF. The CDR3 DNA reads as TGTGCCAGCAGCTCGACAGGGTACCAAGAGACCCAGTACTTC.

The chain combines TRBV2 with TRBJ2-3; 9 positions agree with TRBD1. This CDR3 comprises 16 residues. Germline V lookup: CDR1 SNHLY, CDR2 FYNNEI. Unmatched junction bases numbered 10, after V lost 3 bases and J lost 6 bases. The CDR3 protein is CASSDPGTGFLDTQYF. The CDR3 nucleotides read TGTGCCAGCAGTGACCCCGGGACAGGGTTTTTGGATACGCAGTATTTT.

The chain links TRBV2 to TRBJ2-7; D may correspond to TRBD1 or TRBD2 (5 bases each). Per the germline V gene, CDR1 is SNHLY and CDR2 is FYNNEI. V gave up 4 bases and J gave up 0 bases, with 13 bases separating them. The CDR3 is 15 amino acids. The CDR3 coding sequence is TGTGCCAGCAGTGGGGGATCCGGGACCTCCTACGAGCAGTACTTC. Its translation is CASSGGSGTSYEQYF.

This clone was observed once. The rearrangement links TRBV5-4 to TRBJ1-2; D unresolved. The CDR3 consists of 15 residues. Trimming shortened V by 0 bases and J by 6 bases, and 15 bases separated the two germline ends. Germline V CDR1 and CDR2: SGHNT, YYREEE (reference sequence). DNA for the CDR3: TGTGCCAGCAGCTTGGATCGGGGAATCGTTCATGGCTACACCTTC. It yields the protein CASSLDRGIVHGYTF.

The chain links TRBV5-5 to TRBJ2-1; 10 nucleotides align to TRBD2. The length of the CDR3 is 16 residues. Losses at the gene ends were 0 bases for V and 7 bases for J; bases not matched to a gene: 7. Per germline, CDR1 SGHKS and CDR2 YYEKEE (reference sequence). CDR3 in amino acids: CASSLDASGSFNEQFF. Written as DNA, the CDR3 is TGTGCCAGCAGCTTGGACGCTAGCGGGAGCTTTAATGAGCAGTTCTTC.

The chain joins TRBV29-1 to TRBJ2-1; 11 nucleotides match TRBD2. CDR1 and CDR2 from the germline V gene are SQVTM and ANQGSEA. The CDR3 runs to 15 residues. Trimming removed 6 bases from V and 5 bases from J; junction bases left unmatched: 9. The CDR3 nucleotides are TGCAGCGTCGACGGGACTAGCGGAAACAACAATGAGCAGTTCTTC. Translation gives CSVDGTSGNNNEQFF.

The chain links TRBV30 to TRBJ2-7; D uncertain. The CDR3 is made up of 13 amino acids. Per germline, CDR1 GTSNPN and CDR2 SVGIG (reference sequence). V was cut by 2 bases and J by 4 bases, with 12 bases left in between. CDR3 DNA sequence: TGTGCCTGGAGTCCTCTGAAGGCTTACGAGCAGTACTTC. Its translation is CAWSPLKAYEQYF. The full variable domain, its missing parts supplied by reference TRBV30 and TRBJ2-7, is SQTIHQWPATLVQPVGSPLSLECTVEGTSNPNLYWYRQAAGRGLQLLFYSVGIGQISSEVPQNLSASRPQDRQFILSSKKLLLSDSGFYLCAWSPLKAYEQYFGPGTRLTVT.

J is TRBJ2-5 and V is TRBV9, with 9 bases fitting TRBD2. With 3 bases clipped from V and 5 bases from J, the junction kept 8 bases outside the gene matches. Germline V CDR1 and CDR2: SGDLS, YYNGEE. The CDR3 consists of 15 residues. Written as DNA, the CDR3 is TGTGCCAGCAGCGAGGGACTAGCAGTTTTTGAGACCCAGTACTTC. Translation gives CASSEGLAVFETQYF.

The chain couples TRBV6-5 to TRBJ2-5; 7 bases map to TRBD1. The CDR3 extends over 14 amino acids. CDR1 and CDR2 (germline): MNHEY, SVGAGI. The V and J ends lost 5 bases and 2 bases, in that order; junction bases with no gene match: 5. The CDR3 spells CASSPRDRQETQYF. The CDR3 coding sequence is TGTGCCAGCAGTCCCCGGGACAGACAAGAGACCCAGTACTTC.

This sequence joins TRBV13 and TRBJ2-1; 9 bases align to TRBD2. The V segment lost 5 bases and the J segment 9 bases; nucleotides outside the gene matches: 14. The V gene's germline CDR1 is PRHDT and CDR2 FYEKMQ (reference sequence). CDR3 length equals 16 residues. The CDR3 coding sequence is TGTGCCAGCAGCGGACCCGGGACTAGCAGAGGGGTTGAGCAGTTCTTC. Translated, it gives CASSGPGTSRGVEQFF.

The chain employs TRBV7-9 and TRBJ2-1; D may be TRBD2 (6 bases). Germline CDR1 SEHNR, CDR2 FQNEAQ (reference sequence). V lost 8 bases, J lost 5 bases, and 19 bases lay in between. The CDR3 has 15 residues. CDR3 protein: CASGTGEGRHNEQFF. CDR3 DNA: TGTGCCAGCGGTACGGGAGAGGGGCGACACAATGAGCAGTTCTTC.

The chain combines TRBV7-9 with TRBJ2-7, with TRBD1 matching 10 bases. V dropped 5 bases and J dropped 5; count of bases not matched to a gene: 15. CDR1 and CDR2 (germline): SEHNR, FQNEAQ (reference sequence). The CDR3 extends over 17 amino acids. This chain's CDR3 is CASSGQGVSGTLDEQYF. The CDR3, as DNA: TGTGCCAGCAGCGGACAGGGGGTTAGCGGGACTCTAGACGAGCAGTACTTC.

CDR3 amino acids: CASSEVTSGTDTQYF. The CDR3 region has the DNA TGTGCCAGCAGTGAAGTTACTAGCGGCACAGATACGCAGTATTTT. This chain uses TRBV2 with TRBJ2-3; 7 bases align to TRBD2. There are 15 residues in the CDR3. With V trimmed by 1 base and J by 1 base, 2 bases remained unmatched. The germline V gene encodes CDR1 SNHLY and CDR2 FYNNEI.

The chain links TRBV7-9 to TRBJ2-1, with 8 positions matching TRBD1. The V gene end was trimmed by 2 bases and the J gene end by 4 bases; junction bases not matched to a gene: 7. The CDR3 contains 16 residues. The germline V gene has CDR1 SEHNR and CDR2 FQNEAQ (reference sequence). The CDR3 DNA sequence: TGTGCCAGCAGCTTACCAAACCAGGGGGCTTACAATGAGCAGTTCTTC. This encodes CASSLPNQGAYNEQFF.

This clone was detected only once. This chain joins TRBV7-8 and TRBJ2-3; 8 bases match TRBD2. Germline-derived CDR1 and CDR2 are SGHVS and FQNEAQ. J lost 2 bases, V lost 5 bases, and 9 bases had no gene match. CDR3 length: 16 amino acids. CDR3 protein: CASSTRGTRYTDTQYF. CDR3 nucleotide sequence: TGTGCCAGCAGCACGCGAGGGACTAGATACACAGATACGCAGTATTTT. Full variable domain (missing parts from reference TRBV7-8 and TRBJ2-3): GAGVSQSPRYKVAKRGQDVALRCDPISGHVSLFWYQQALGQGPEFLTYFQNEAQLDKSGLPSDRFFAERPEGSVSTLKIQRTQQEDSAVYLCASSTRGTRYTDTQYFGPGTRLTVL.

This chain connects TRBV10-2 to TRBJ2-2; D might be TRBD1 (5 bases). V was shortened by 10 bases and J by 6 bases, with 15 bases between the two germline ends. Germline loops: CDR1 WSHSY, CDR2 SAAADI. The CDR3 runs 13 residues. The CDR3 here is CAILSGAAGELFF. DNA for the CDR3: TGCGCCATCCTCTCTGGGGCGGCCGGGGAGCTGTTTTTT.

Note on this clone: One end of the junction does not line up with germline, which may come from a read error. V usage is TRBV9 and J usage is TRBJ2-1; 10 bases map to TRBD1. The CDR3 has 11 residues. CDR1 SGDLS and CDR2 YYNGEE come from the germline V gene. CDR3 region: CASSAGQGLVF. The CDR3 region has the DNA TGTGCCAGCAGCGCGGGACAGGGGCTTGTCTTC.

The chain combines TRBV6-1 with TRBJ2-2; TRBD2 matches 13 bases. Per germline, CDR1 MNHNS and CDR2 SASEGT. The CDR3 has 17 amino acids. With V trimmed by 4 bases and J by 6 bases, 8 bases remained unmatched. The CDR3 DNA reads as TGTGCCAGCAGTGGCGGCACTAGCGGGAGGGTCTCCGGGGAGCTGTTTTTT. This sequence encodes CASSGGTSGRVSGELFF.

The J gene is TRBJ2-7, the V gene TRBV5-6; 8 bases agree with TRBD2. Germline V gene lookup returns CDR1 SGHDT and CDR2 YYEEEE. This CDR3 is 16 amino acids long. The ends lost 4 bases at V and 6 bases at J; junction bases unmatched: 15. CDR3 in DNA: TGTGCCAGCAGCACCCCCGAGCGGGAGTATCCCCCCGAGCAGTACTTC. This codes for CASSTPEREYPPEQYF.

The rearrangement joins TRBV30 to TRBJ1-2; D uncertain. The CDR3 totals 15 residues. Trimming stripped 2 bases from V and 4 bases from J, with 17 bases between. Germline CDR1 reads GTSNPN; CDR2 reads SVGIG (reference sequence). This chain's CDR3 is CAWSSQPPAAYGYTF. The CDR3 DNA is TGTGCCTGGAGTAGTCAACCGCCGGCAGCCTATGGCTACACCTTC.

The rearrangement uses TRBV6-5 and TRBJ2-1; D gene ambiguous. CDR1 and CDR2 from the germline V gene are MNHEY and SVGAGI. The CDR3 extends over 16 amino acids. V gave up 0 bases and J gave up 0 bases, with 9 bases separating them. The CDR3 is CASSYSISGSYNEQFF. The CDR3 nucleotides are TGTGCCAGCAGTTACTCGATATCAGGCTCCTACAATGAGCAGTTCTTC.

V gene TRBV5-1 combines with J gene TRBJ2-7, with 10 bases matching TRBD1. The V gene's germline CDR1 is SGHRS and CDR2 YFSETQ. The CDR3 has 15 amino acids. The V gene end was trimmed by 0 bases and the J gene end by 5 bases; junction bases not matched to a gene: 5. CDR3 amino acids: CASSLEGTGADEQYF. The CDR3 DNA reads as TGCGCCAGCAGCTTGGAAGGGACAGGGGCTGACGAGCAGTACTTC.

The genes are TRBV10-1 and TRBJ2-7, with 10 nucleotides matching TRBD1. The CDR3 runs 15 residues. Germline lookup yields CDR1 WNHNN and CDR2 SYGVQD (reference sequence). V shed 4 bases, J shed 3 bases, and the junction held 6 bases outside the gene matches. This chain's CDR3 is CASSVSGTGDYEQYF. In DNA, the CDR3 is TGCGCCAGCAGTGTTTCGGGGACAGGGGACTACGAGCAGTACTTC.